By its share, the clone carrying this T cell receptor beta chain is medium-sized. Germline V gives CDR1 DFQATT, CDR2 SNEGSKA (reference sequence). The CDR3 is made up of 13 amino acids. Each CDR3 protein gets one entry after TCRdb re-called the reads with MiXCR. The sample carries about 1,100 distinct CDR3 sequences, almost 30% recorded once. The sample comes from a study of lung T cells in sarcoidosis with Löfgren's syndrome. In the study overall: Analyses focused on Löfgren's syndrome patients.

The clonotype was recovered from a human donor with sarcoidosis (Löfgren's syndrome or another form), or a control subject (not recorded which). This rearrangement joins TRBV20-1 to TRBJ1-1; TRBD1 is a possible D gene (6 bases). Sequencing was carried out using CD4+ T cells from PBMCs. DNA for the CDR3: TGCGGGACGGGCAAAGGGGGGTTCGCTGAAGCTTTCTTT. Its protein is CGTGKGGFAEAFF.